This passage covers 10 T cell receptor beta chains from one sample sequenced in a study of tissue T cells after allogeneic stem cell transplantation. Here immunoSEQ multiplex PCR was the method, and the copy in TCRdb shows in-frame clones only, minus some. This table holds some 6,100 clones, roughly 44% found once. As to time point: mouse harvest day 7 after allogeneic transplant. The graft held 10^6 splenic CD5+ T cells and 10^7 T-cell-depleted bone marrow cells. The sample taken for sequencing was skin. The receptor set was obtained from a female BALB/c mouse given C57BL/6 T cells with graft-versus-host disease after an allogeneic hematopoietic cell transplant.

This clone came up a few times. Any gene name here is a mouse gene name. CDR3 loop: CASSPGHSGNTLYF. The sequenced CDR3 bases are TGTGCCAGCAGTCCCGGACATTCTGGAAATACGCTCTAT. The genes are TRBV26 and TRBJ1-3; D is possibly TRBD1 (5 bases). The CDR3 is cut off 1 residue early in the read; its end comes from the germline J gene. Germline CDR1 KGHPV, CDR2 FQNQEV (reference sequence). With 4 bases removed from V and 0 bases from J, the gap between germline ends came to 7 bases. The CDR3 extends over 14 amino acids.

Turning to this clone: Mouse germline and gene names are used. CDR3 DNA (partial): TGCACCTGCAGTGCAGGTAAGAACAACGAAAGATTATTT. Amino acid sequence: CTCSAGKNNERLF. The whole CDR3 protein reads CTCSAGKNNERLFF. The gene calls are TRBV1 and TRBJ1-4; no definite D call. The read halts 1 residue ahead of the CDR3 end, with the missing end drawn from the germline J gene. This CDR3 is built from 14 residues. Germline CDR1 and CDR2: NSQYPW and LRSPGD (reference sequence). Trimming removed 1 base at V and 4 bases at J, with 7 bases between. The variable domain in full, with the rest retrieved from reference TRBV1 and TRBJ1-4, is VTLLEQNPRWRLVPRGQAVNLRCILKNSQYPWMSWYQQDLQKQLQWLFTLRSPGDKEVKSLPGADYLATRVTDTELRLQVANMSQGRTLYCTCSAGKNNERLFFGHGTKLSVL.

As to this clone: Genes and germline are mouse. The read gets to within 1 residue of the CDR3 end, and the germline J gene fills in the rest. The chain combines TRBV26 with TRBJ2-7, with D possibly TRBD2 on 5 matching bases. The length of the CDR3 is 13 residues. V shed 2 bases and J shed 1 base, with 6 bases lying between them. Germline V CDR1 and CDR2: KGHPV, FQNQEV (reference sequence). This CDR3 reads CASSLPGSYEQYF. CDR3 DNA (partial): TGTGCCAGCAGTCTGCCTGGGTCCTATGAACAGTAC.

This clone has just a few counts. Gene names follow the mouse nomenclature. Sequencing ends 1 residue short of the CDR3 end; the germline J gene provides the rest. The chain uses TRBV13-3 and TRBJ2-7, with D unclear. In germline, CDR1 is NNHDY, CDR2 SYVADS. V was clipped by 0 bases and J by 6 bases, with 4 bases between them. The CDR3 totals 11 residues. This CDR3 is CASSDGVEQYF. The part of the CDR3 DNA that was read is TGTGCCAGCAGTGATGGGGTTGAACAGTAC.

This clone has a handful of counts. The genes and germline here are from mouse. The read stops 1 residue short of the end of the CDR3; the missing end is completed from the germline J gene. This chain links TRBV23 with TRBJ2-5; whether TRBD2, the table's D call, matches the DNA was not checked. The germline CDR1 and CDR2 sequences are KGHTA and FQNQQP. The CDR3 is 15 residues long. CDR3 sequence reads: CSSSQNWGNQDTQYF. The sequenced CDR3 bases are TGCTCCAGCAGTCAAAACTGGGGGAACCAAGACACCCAGTAC.

Comment on this clone: The gene names here belong to mouse. From the germline J gene comes the end of the CDR3, since the read stops 1 residue before it. The chain couples TRBV15 to TRBJ2-5, with 10 bases lining up with TRBD2. Germline CDR1 and CDR2: SGHND and FRSKSL. This CDR3 is built from 13 residues. V was clipped by 11 bases and J by 7 bases; unmatched bases: 9. The CDR3 reads CAGKDWGKNTQYF. Partial CDR3 DNA: TGTGCCGGGAAGGACTGGGGGAAAAACACCCAGTAC.

Worth noting for this clone: Gene names denote mouse genes. The read falls 1 residue short of the CDR3 end, and the missing part is taken from the germline J gene. J is TRBJ1-1 and V is TRBV1; 8 positions match TRBD1. Germline CDR1 is NSQYPW and CDR2 is LRSPGD (reference sequence). CDR3 length: 14 residues. V shed 1 base, J shed 3 bases, and the junction held 1 base outside the gene matches. CDR3 DNA (partial): TGCACCTGCAGTGCAGGGACAGGGTACACAGAAGTCTTC. This translates into CTCSAGTGYTEVF. The entire CDR3 is CTCSAGTGYTEVFF.

This clone was seen a few times. Mouse gene names and germline throughout. With the read ending 1 residue before the CDR3 end, the germline J gene is used to fill in that end. V is TRBV3 and J is TRBJ1-2, with 12 bases aligning to TRBD1. The CDR3 has 16 amino acids. Trimming removed 5 bases from V and 5 bases from J; junction bases left unmatched: 9. Germline lookup yields CDR1 SNHLY and CDR2 FYNGKV (reference sequence). The covered CDR3 bases are TGTGCCAGCAGCCTCACCGGGACAGGGGGCGGGTCCGACTACACC. Protein product: CASSLTGTGGGSDYT. The complete CDR3 reads CASSLTGTGGGSDYTF. Together with reference TRBV3 and TRBJ1-2, the CDR3 gives the full variable domain: GPKVLQIPSHQIIDMGQMVTLNCDPVSNHLYFYWYKQILGQQMEFLVNFYNGKVMEKSKLFKDQFSVERPDGSYFTLKIQPTALEDSAVYFCASSLTGTGGGSDYTFGSGTRLLVI.

As for this clone: Gene names denote mouse genes. The DNA ends 1 residue before the CDR3 does, and the rest of the CDR3 is filled in from the germline J gene. J is TRBJ1-3 and V is TRBV13-1; D remains unclear. The germline gives CDR1 NSHNY, CDR2 SYGAGN. The CDR3 sequence is 13 residues long. Trimming pared 3 bases from V and 0 bases from J, leaving 4 bases between. The CDR3 DNA, read in part, is TGTGCCAGCAGTGGGGGTTCTGGAAATACGCTCTAT. Encoded protein: CASSGGSGNTLY. Given in full, the CDR3 is CASSGGSGNTLYF.

In the case of this clone: The gene names given are mouse names. The sequenced fragment ends 1 residue before the CDR3 boundary, so the rest is inferred from the germline J gene. The same CDR3 arises from other DNA sequences in this sample as well. V gene TRBV26 combines with J gene TRBJ1-3; the D gene is possibly TRBD1 (6 bases). Trimming shortened V by 3 bases and J by 0 bases, and 9 bases separated the two germline ends. Germline lookup yields CDR1 KGHPV and CDR2 FQNQEV (reference sequence). The CDR3 spans 15 residues. CDR3 amino acids: CASSLRGDSGNTLYF. Incomplete CDR3 DNA: TGTGCCAGCAGTCTAAGGGGGGATTCTGGAAATACGCTCTAT.